The 13 T cell receptor beta chains listed next were all sequenced from one sample in a study of PD-1 blockade in classical Hodgkin lymphoma (dated by TCRdb to the early 2020s). In light of the paper, this sample's time point label describes: cycle 1 day 1 (C1D1), immediately before nivolumab initiation. Every trial patient had relapsed after autologous stem cell transplantation, and cohorts A, B and C differed in prior brentuximab vedotin exposure. Library method: the immunoSEQ multiplex PCR assay. TCRdb obtained this table from immuneACCESS and retained in-frame rearrangements with V and J assigned. These tables miss some clones; where compared with another copy, unresolved V genes account for less than half of the shortfall, and the remainder is unexplained. In all, the sample holds about 97,000 clones, and around 80% of those were seen once. In total, the top ten clones hold roughly an eighth of the sample.

The specimen was peripheral blood mononuclear cells (PBMCs), collected at baseline. Every receptor here comes from a human donor with classical Hodgkin lymphoma.

This clone was detected once. The chain recombines TRBV4-3 with TRBJ2-7, with D possibly being TRBD1 (5 bases). CDR1 is LGHNA, CDR2 YSLEER, per germline. CDR3 size: 16 residues. Between the trimmed V and J ends, which lost 1 base and 6 bases, there was a span of 19 bases. The CDR3 spells CASSQGPGQGTSEQYF. The CDR3 DNA sequence: TGCGCCAGCAGCCAAGGTCCAGGACAAGGAACCTCCGAGCAGTACTTC.

This clone was observed a single time. This chain connects TRBV5-6 to TRBJ2-5; 8 bases map to TRBD1. This CDR3 comprises 13 residues. V dropped 2 bases and J dropped 11; count of bases not matched to a gene: 8. From germline, CDR1 is SGHDT and CDR2 YYEEEE. As DNA, the CDR3 is TGTGCCAGCAGCTTAGACAGGGGTCGGGAGCAGTACTTC. Its protein is CASSLDRGREQYF. The entire variable domain, with the rest obtained from reference TRBV5-6 and TRBJ2-5, is as follows: DAGVTQSPTHLIKTRGQQVTLRCSPKSGHDTVSWYQQALGQGPQFIFQYYEEEERQRGNFPDRFSGHQFPNYSSELNVNALLLGDSALYLCASSLDRGREQYFGPGTRLLVL.

This clone has just a few counts. The chain carries TRBV5-8 and TRBJ2-4; tentative D call: TRBD2 (6 bases). The CDR3 is made up of 15 amino acids. Trimming shortened V by 4 bases and J by 5 bases, and 16 bases separated the two germline ends. Germline CDR1 SGHTS, CDR2 YDEGEE. The CDR3 DNA sequence: TGTGCCAGCAGCGCGCACGGAGGGCTTCAAAACATTCAGTACTTC. Translated: CASSAHGGLQNIQYF.

This clone is a singleton in its sample. The CDR3 region has the DNA TGTGCCAGCAGCCCCGCGAAAATTTCTCCTGGGGCCAACGTCCTGACTTTC. Residues: CASSPAKISPGANVLTF. J is TRBJ2-6 and V is TRBV7-6; D not resolved. Trimming cost V 5 bases and J 2 bases, with 16 bases left between them. The CDR3 consists of 17 residues. Germline V lookup: CDR1 SGHVS, CDR2 FNYEAQ.

This chain links TRBV18 with TRBJ2-3; D is possibly TRBD1 (6 bases). V was cut by 2 bases and J by 6 bases, with 6 bases left in between. The CDR3 consists of 12 residues. Germline V gene sequence: CDR1 KGHSH, CDR2 LQKENI. CDR3 in amino acids: CASSPGGDTQYF. The CDR3, as DNA: TGTGCCAGCTCACCAGGGGGCGATACGCAGTATTTT.

V is TRBV6-1 and J is TRBJ2-7; D gene uncertain. V shed 6 bases and J shed 7 bases, with 13 bases lying between them. From germline, CDR1 is MNHNS and CDR2 SASEGT. There are 12 residues in the CDR3. The chain's CDR3 is CASSPVGWEQYF. The CDR3 DNA sequence: TGTGCCAGCAGCCCAGTGGGGTGGGAGCAGTACTTC.

The J gene is TRBJ1-1, the V gene TRBV5-6; D gene uncertain. V lost 2 bases to trimming and J lost 2 bases, with 10 bases between them. Germline CDR1 and CDR2: SGHDT and YYEEEE. The CDR3 has 14 residues. CDR3 sequence (DNA): TGTGCCAGCAGCTTAGGCCTTGGAAACACTGAAGCTTTCTTT. It yields the protein CASSLGLGNTEAFF.

This rearrangement joins TRBV10-3 to TRBJ1-1; D unclear. Germline V gives CDR1 ENHRY, CDR2 SYGVKD. The CDR3 is made up of 13 amino acids. Trimming stripped 4 bases from V and 0 bases from J, with 6 bases between. This CDR3 reads CAISVRVNTEAFF. The CDR3 DNA is TGTGCCATCAGTGTTAGGGTGAACACTGAAGCTTTCTTT.

The chain joins TRBV5-1 to TRBJ2-1; D is possibly TRBD1 (5 bases). V shed 5 bases and J shed 2 bases, with 8 bases lying between them. This CDR3 is 13 amino acids long. Looked up from germline, CDR1 is SGHRS and CDR2 is YFSETQ. The CDR3, as DNA: TGCGCCAGCAGAACGGACACCTACAATGAGCAGTTCTTC. Residues: CASRTDTYNEQFF.

The rearrangement uses TRBV19 and TRBJ1-2, with no clear D. In germline, CDR1 is LNHDA, CDR2 SQIVND (reference sequence). V was trimmed by 3 bases and J by 10 bases, leaving 12 bases between them. The CDR3 loop spans 12 amino acids. The CDR3 DNA sequence: TGTGCCAGTAGTATGGGGTCTACGGCCTACACCTTC. Translation gives CASSMGSTAYTF.

The genes are TRBV5-1 and TRBJ2-7; D might be TRBD1 or TRBD2, each matching 5 bases. V lost 6 bases to trimming and J lost 6 bases, with 16 bases between them. The CDR3 spans 13 residues. Germline V CDR1 and CDR2: SGHRS, YFSETQ. DNA for the CDR3: TGCGCCAGCACCCCGGGGACCCCTGGCGAGCAGTACTTC. As protein: CASTPGTPGEQYF.

V gene TRBV10-3 combines with J gene TRBJ2-7, with 11 bases fitting TRBD2. Trimming removed 11 bases from V and 3 bases from J; junction bases left unmatched: 9. The CDR3 runs to 14 residues. Per the germline V gene, CDR1 is ENHRY and CDR2 is SYGVKD. CDR3 DNA: TGTGCCTCAGCGGGACTAGCGGAAATCTACGAGCAGTACTTC. Translating it yields CASAGLAEIYEQYF.

The chain has TRBV11-2 and TRBJ2-7, with D unclear. Trimming cost V 0 bases and J 5 bases, with 17 bases left between them. This CDR3 spans 16 amino acids. CDR1 and CDR2 (germline): SGHAT, FQNNGV. CDR3 protein: CASSLDGWGSFDEQYF. The CDR3 DNA reads TGTGCCAGCAGCTTAGATGGATGGGGTAGTTTCGACGAGCAGTACTTC.